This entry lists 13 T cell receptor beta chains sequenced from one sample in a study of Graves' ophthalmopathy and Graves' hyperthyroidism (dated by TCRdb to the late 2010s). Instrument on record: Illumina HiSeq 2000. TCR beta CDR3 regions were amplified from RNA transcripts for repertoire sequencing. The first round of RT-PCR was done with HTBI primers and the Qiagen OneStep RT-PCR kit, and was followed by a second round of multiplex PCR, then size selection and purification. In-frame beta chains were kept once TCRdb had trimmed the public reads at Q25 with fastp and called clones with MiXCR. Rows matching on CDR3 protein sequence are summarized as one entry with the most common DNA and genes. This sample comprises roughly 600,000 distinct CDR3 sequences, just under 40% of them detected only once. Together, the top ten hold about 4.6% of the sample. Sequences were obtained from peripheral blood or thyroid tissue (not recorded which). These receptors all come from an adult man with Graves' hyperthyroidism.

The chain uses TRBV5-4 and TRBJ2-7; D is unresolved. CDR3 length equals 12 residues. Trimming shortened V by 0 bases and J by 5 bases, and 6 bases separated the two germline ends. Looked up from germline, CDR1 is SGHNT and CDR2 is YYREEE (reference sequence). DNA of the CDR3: TGTGCCAGCAGCTTGGAATCCGACGAGCAGTACTTC. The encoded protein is CASSLESDEQYF.

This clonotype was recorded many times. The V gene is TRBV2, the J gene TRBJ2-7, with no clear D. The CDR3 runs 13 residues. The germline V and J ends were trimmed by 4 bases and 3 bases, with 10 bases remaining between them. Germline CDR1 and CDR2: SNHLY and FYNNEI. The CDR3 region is CASSGGSYYEQYF. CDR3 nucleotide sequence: TGTGCCAGCAGTGGTGGCAGCTACTACGAGCAGTACTTC.

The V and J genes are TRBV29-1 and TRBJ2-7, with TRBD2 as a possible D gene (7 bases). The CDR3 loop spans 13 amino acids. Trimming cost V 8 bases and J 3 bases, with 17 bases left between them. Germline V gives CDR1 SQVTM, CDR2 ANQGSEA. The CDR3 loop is CSWGGQGSYEQYF. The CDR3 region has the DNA TGCAGCTGGGGGGGGCAGGGAAGCTACGAGCAGTACTTC.

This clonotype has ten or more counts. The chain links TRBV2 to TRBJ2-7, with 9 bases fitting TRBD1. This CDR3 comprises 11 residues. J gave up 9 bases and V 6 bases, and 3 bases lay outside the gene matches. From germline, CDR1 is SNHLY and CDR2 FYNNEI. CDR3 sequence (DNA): TGTGCCAGCAGCGTACAGGGGGCGCAGTACTTC. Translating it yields CASSVQGAQYF.

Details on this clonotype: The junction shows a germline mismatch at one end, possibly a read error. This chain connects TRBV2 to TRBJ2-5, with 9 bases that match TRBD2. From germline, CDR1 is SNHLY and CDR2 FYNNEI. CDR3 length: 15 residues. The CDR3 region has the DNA TGTGCCAGCAGAATAGCGGGGGCCTTACAAGAGGCCCAGTACTTC. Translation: CASRIAGALQEAQYF.

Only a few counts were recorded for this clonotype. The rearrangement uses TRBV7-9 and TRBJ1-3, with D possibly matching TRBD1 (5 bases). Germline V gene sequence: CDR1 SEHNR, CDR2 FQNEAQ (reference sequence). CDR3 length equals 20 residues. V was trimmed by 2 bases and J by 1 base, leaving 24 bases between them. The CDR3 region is CASSLRGHDAGSLSGNTIYF. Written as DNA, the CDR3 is TGTGCCAGCAGCTTAAGGGGTCATGACGCAGGCTCCCTTTCTGGAAACACCATATATTTT.

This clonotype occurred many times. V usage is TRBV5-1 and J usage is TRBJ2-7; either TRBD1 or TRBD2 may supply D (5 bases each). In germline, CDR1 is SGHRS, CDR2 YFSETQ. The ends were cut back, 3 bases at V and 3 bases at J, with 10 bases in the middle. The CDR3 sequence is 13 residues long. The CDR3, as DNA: TGCGCCAGCAGCTCCGAGGGGAACTACGAGCAGTACTTC. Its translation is CASSSEGNYEQYF.

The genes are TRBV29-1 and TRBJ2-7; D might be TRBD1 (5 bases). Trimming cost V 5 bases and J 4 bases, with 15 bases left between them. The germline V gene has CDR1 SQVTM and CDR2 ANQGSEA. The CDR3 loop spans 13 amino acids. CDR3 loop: CSVMTAHEYEQYF. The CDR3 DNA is TGCAGCGTTATGACAGCCCACGAGTACGAGCAGTACTTC.

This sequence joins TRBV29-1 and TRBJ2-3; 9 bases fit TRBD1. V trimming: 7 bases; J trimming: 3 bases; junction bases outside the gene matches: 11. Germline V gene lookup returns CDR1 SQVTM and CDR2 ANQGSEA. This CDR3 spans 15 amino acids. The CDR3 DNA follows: TGCAGCGCTACAGCCGGGACAGGGTTAACAGATACGCAGTATTTT. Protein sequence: CSATAGTGLTDTQYF.

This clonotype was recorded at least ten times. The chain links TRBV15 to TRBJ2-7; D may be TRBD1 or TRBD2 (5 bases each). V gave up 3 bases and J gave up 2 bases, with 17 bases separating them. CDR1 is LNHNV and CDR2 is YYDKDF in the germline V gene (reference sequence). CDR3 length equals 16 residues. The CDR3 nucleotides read TGTGCCACCAGCAGCGTCTTCCGGGACGGAGCCTACGAGCAGTACTTC. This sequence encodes CATSSVFRDGAYEQYF.

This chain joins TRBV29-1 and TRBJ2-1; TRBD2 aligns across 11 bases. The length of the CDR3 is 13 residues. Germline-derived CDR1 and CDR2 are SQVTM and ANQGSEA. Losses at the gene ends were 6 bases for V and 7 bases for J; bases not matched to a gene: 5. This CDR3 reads CSVVAGGGNEQFF. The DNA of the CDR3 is TGCAGCGTGGTAGCGGGAGGGGGGAATGAGCAGTTCTTC.

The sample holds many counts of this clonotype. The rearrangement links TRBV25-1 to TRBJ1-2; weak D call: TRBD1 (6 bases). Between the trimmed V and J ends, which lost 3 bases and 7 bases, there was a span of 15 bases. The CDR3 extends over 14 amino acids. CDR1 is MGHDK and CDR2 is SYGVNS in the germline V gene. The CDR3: CASSDFRGGFGYTF. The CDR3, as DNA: TGTGCCAGCAGTGATTTCAGGGGAGGCTTTGGCTACACCTTC.

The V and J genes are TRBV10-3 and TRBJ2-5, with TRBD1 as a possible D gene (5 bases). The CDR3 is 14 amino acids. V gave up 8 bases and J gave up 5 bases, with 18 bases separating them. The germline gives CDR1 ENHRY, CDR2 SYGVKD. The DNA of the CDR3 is TGTGCCATCCCCGGAAGGGGTCAGGTGGAGACCCAGTACTTC. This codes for CAIPGRGQVETQYF.